This T cell receptor beta chain is drawn from a study of beta chain features in type 1 diabetes. This clone was seen only a few times. Its antigen remains unknown. Expressed TCRB transcripts were sequenced because the entire RNA isolate underwent reverse transcription. Sequencing was performed with immunoSEQ multiplex PCR; in TCRdb, only in-frame clones are kept and a portion is missing. The data contain hundreds of thousands of clones, about a sixth of them singletons. Every sorted population was more than 95% pure. The CDR3 totals 12 residues. The germline CDR1 and CDR2 sequences are KGHSH and LQKENI. Trimming removed 5 bases from V and 8 bases from J, with 10 bases in between. General study points: PCR might pick shorter templates more often, in the same way for patients and controls. In every one of the four CD4+ subsets, TCRB CDR3s were moderately but significantly shorter in Type 1 diabetes patients.

Material for sequencing was naive CD4+ T cells from blood. The genes are TRBV18 and TRBJ2-1; D ambiguous. The TCR sequence derives from a man aged 18 to 30 in good health. DNA for the CDR3: TGTGCCAGCTCAGCCTCTTGGGATGAGCAGTTCTTC. Protein sequence: CASSASWDEQFF.